This T cell receptor beta chain is from a study of radiation and T cells in renal cell carcinoma. The germline V gene encodes CDR1 SNHLY and CDR2 FYNNEI. The length of the CDR3 is 16 residues. The V end lost 1 base, the J end lost 2 bases, and 14 bases lay between the germline ends. The protocol was immunoSEQ multiplex PCR, while the TCRdb copy is restricted to in-frame clones and leaves out a portion. The table lists 100,000 to 150,000 clones, 88% of them singletons, with about 5.6% in the top ten. Time point meaning: blood 2 weeks post-SBRT. Documented treatment: 15 Gy SBRT to primary tumor, nephrectomy 4 weeks later.

This rearrangement joins TRBV2 to TRBJ1-2; D is unclear. The receptor's source is a woman in her seventies with renal cell carcinoma. The specimen was blood, collected from a patient whose treatment included radiotherapy and nephrectomy. The CDR3 DNA reads as TGTGCCAGCAGTGAAGTCCGCGGAGGAATGAACTATGGCTACACCTTC. This sequence encodes CASSEVRGGMNYGYTF. Full variable domain (missing parts from reference TRBV2 and TRBJ1-2): EPEVTQTPSHQVTQMGQEVILRCVPISNHLYFYWYRQILGQKVEFLVSFYNNEISEKSEIFDDQFSVERPDGSNFTLKIRSTKLEDSAMYFCASSEVRGGMNYGYTFGSGTRLTVV.